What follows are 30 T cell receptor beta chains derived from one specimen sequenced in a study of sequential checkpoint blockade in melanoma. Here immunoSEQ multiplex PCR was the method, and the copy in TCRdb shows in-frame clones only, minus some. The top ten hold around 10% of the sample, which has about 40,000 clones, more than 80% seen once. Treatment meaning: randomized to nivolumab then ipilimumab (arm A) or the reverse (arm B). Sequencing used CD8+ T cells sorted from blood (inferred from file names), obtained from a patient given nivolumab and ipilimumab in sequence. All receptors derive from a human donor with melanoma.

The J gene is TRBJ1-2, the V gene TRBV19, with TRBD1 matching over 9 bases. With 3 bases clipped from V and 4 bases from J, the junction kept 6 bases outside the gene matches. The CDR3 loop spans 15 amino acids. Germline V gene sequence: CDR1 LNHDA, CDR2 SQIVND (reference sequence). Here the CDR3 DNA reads TGTGCCAGTAGTATGGGACAGGGCTCCCTCTATGGCTACACCTTC. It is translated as CASSMGQGSLYGYTF.

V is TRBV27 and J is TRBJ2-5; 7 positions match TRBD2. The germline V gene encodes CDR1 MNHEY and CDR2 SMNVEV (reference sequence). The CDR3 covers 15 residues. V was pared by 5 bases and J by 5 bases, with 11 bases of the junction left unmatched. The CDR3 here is CASSILPSGMETQYF. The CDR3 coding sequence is TGTGCCAGCAGTATCTTACCAAGCGGGATGGAGACCCAGTACTTC.

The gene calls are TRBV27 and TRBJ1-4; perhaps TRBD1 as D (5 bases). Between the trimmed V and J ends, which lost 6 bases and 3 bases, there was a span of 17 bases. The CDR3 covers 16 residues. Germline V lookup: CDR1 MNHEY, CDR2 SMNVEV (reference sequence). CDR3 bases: TGTGCCAGCAGCCTCTTCTCGGGGGTGGCTAATGAAAAACTGTTTTTT. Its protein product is CASSLFSGVANEKLFF.

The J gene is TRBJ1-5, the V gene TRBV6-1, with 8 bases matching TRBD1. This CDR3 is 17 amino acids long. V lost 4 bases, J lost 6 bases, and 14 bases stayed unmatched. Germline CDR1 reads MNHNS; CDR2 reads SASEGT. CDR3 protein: CASSALETGVFSQPQHF. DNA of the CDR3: TGTGCCAGCAGTGCCCTTGAGACAGGGGTGTTTTCTCAGCCCCAGCATTTT.

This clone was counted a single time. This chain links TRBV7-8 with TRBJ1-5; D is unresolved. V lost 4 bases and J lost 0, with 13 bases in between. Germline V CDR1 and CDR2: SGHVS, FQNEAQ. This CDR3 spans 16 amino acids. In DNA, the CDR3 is TGTGCCAGCAGCTCCTTAACGGGTTATAGCAATCAGCCCCAGCATTTT. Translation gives CASSSLTGYSNQPQHF.

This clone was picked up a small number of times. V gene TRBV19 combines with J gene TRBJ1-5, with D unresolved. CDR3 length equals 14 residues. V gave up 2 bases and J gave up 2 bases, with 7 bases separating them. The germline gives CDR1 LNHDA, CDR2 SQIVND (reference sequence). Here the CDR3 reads CASSIRVGNQPQHF. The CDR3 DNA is TGTGCCAGTAGTATACGGGTTGGCAATCAGCCCCAGCATTTT.

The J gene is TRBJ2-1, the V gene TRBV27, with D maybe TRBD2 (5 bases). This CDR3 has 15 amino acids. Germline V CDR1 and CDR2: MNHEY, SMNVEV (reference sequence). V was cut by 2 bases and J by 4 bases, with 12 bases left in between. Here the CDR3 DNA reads TGTGCCAGCAGTTTAGCGGGCCCACGGTACAATGAGCAGTTCTTC. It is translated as CASSLAGPRYNEQFF.

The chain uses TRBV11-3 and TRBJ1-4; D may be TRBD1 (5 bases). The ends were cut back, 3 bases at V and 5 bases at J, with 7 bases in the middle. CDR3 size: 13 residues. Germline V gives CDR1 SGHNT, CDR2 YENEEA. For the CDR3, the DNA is TGTGCCAGCAGCTTCAGGGTAAATGAAAAACTGTTTTTT. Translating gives CASSFRVNEKLFF. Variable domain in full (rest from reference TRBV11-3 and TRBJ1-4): EAGVVQSPRYKIIEKKQPVAFWCNPISGHNTLYWYLQNLGQGPELLIRYENEEAVDDSQLPKDRFSAERLKGVDSTLKIQPAELGDSAVYLCASSFRVNEKLFFGSGTQLSVL.

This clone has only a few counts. CDR3 loop: CASSPSLNTGELFF. The CDR3 bases are TGTGCCAGCAGTCCCTCACTGAACACCGGGGAGCTGTTTTTT. This chain connects TRBV6-6 to TRBJ2-2; D gene uncertain. Deletions cut 5 bases from V and 1 base from J, with 8 bases between. CDR1 is MNHNY, CDR2 SVGAGI, per germline (reference sequence). This CDR3 is built from 14 residues.

CDR3 nucleotides: TGTGCCATTCAACAAGGACAGCTTTTCTACGAGCAGTACGTC. It codes for CAIQQGQLFYEQYV. The chain employs TRBV2 and TRBJ2-7, with D possibly being TRBD1 (6 bases). From germline, CDR1 is SNHLY and CDR2 FYNNEI. The CDR3 is made up of 14 amino acids. V lost 10 bases and J 3 bases, leaving 19 bases between the germline ends.

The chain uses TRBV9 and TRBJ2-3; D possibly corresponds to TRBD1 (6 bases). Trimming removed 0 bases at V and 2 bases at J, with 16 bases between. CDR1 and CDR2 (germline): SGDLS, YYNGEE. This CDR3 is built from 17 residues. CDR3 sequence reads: CASSVEAGAAITDTQYF. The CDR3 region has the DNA TGTGCCAGCAGCGTAGAGGCAGGGGCCGCGATCACAGATACGCAGTATTTT.

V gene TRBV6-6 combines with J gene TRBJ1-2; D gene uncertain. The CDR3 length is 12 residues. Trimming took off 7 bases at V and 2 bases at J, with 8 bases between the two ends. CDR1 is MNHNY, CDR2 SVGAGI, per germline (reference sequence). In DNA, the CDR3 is TGTGCCAGCAAACGGGAGAACTATGGCTACACCTTC. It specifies CASKRENYGYTF.

The DNA for the CDR3 is TGTGCCAGCAGCTTAGGCAGTAACTATGGCTACACCTTC. It specifies CASSLGSNYGYTF. The chain carries TRBV13 and TRBJ1-2; unclear D gene. Germline V gene sequence: CDR1 PRHDT, CDR2 FYEKMQ (reference sequence). The V and J ends lost 0 bases and 1 base respectively, with 3 bases between them. The CDR3 consists of 13 residues.

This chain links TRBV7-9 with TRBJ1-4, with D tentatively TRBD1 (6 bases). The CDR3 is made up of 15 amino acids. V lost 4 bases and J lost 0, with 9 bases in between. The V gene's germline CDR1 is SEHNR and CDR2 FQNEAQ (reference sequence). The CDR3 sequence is CASSSRQATNEKLFF. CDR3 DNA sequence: TGTGCCAGCAGCTCTCGACAGGCAACTAATGAAAAACTGTTTTTT.

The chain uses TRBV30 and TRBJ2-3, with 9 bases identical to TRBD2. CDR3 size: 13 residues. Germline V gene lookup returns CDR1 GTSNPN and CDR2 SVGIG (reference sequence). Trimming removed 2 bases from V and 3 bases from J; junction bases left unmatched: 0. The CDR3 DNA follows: TGTGCCTGGAGTCTAGCGGGAACAGATACGCAGTATTTT. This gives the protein CAWSLAGTDTQYF.

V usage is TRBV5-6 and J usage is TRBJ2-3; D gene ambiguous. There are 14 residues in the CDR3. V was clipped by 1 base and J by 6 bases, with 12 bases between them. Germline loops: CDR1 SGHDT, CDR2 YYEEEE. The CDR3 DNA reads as TGTGCCAGCAGCTTGTCGTGGGCCTTGGATACGCAGTATTTT. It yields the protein CASSLSWALDTQYF.

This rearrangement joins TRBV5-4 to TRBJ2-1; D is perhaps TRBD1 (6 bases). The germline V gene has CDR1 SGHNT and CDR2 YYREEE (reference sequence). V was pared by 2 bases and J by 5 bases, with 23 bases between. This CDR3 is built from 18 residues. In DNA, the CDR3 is TGTGCCAGCAGCTTCAACTTAAACCTGGGGGCTGGTGACAATGAGCAGTTCTTC. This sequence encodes CASSFNLNLGAGDNEQFF.

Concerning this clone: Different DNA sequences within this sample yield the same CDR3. The chain's CDR3 is CASSAGGNTEAFF. CDR3 sequence (DNA): TGTGCCAGCAGCGCAGGGGGGAACACTGAAGCTTTCTTT. The chain carries TRBV9 and TRBJ1-1; 7 nucleotides agree with TRBD1. The germline CDR1 and CDR2 sequences are SGDLS and YYNGEE. V lost 3 bases, J lost 1 base, and 0 bases stayed unmatched. This CDR3 region has 13 residues.

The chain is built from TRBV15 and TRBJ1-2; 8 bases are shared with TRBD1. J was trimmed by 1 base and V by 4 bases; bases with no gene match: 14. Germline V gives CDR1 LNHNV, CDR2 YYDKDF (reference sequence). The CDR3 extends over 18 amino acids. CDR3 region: CATSIEQGDEFRNYGYTF. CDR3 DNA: TGTGCCACCAGCATTGAACAGGGGGATGAGTTTCGTAACTATGGCTACACCTTC.

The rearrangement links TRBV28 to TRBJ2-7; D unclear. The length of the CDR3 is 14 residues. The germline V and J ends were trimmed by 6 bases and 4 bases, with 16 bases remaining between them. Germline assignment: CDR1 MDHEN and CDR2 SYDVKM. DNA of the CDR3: TGTGCCAGCAGCCCCCACTTCGCGGATTACGAGCAGTACTTC. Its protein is CASSPHFADYEQYF. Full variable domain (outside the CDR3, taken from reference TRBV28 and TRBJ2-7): DVKVTQSSRYLVKRTGEKVFLECVQDMDHENMFWYRQDPGLGLRLIYFSYDVKMKEKGDIPEGYSVSREKKERFSLILESASTNQTSMYLCASSPHFADYEQYFGPGTRLTVT.

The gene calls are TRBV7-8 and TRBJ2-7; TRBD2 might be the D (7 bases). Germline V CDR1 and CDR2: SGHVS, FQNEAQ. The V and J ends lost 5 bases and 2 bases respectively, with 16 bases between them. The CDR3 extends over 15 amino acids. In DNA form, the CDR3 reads TGTGCCAGCAGCCGGGGACTACAGGGACCCTACGAGCAGTACGTC. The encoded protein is CASSRGLQGPYEQYV.

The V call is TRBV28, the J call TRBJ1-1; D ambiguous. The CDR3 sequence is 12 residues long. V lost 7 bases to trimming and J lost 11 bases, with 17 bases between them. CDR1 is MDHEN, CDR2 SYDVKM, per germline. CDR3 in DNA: TGTGCCAGCACCCAAACGGGAGGATGGGCTTTCTTT. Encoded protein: CASTQTGGWAFF. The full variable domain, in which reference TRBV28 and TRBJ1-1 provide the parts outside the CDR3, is DVKVTQSSRYLVKRTGEKVFLECVQDMDHENMFWYRQDPGLGLRLIYFSYDVKMKEKGDIPEGYSVSREKKERFSLILESASTNQTSMYLCASTQTGGWAFFGQGTRLTVV.

The CDR3 region is CASIPDGAGRAFGEQYF. The CDR3 region has the DNA TGTGCCAGCATCCCCGACGGCGCGGGGAGGGCTTTCGGCGAGCAGTACTTC. This chain joins TRBV7-9 and TRBJ2-7; 7 bases line up with TRBD2. V was clipped by 7 bases and J by 6 bases; unmatched bases: 21. Germline V gives CDR1 SEHNR, CDR2 FQNEAQ (reference sequence). CDR3 size: 17 residues. Based on the CDR3 plus reference TRBV7-9 and TRBJ2-7, the full variable domain is DTGVSQNPRHKITKRGQNVTFRCDPISEHNRLYWYRQTLGQGPEFLTYFQNEAQLEKSRLLSDRFSAERPKGSFSTLEIQRTEQGDSAMYLCASIPDGAGRAFGEQYFGPGTRLTVT.

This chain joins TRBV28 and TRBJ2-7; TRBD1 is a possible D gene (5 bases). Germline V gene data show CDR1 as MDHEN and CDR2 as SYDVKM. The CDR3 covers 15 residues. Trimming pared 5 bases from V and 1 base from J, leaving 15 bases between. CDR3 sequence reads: CASSLPMTESYEQYF. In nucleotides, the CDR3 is TGTGCCAGCAGTCTACCGATGACAGAATCCTACGAGCAGTACTTC.

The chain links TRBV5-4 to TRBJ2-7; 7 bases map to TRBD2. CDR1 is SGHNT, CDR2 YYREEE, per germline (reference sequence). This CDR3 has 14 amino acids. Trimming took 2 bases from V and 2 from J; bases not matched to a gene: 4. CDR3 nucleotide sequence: TGTGCCAGCAGCTTCAAAGCGGGAACCTACGAGCAGTACTTC. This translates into CASSFKAGTYEQYF. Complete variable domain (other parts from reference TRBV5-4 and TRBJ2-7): ETGVTQSPTHLIKTRGQQVTLRCSSQSGHNTVSWYQQALGQGPQFIFQYYREEENGRGNFPPRFSGLQFPNYSSELNVNALELDDSALYLCASSFKAGTYEQYFGPGTRLTVT.

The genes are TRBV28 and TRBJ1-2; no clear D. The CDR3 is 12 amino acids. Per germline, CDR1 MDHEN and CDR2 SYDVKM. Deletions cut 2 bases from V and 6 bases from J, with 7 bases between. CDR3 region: CASSLGGNGYTF. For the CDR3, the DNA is TGTGCCAGCAGTTTAGGAGGGAATGGCTACACCTTC.

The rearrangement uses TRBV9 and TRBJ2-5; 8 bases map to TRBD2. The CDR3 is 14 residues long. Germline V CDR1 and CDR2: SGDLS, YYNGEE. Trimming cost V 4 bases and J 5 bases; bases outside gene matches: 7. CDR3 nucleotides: TGTGCCAGCAGCACGGGACTAGGGGCGGAGACCCAGTACTTC. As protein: CASSTGLGAETQYF.

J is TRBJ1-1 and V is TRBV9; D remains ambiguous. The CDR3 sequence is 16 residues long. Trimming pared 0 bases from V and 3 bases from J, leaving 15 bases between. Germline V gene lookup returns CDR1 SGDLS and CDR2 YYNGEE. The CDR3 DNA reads TGTGCCAGCAGCGTAGAGGGTGGAGGTTTGGACACTGAAGCTTTCTTT. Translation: CASSVEGGGLDTEAFF.

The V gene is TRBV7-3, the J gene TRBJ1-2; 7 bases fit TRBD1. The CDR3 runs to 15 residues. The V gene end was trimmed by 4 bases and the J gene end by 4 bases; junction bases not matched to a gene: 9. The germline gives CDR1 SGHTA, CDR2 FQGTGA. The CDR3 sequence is CASSSLQGIVYGYTF. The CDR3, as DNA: TGTGCCAGCAGCTCCCTACAGGGGATCGTCTATGGCTACACCTTC.

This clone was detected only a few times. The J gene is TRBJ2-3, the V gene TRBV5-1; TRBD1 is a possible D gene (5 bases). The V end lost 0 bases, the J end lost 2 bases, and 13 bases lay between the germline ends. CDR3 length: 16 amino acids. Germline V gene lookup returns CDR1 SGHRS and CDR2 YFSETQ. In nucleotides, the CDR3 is TGCGCCAGCAGCTTGGGGCTAGGGGAACTCACAGATACGCAGTATTTT. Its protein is CASSLGLGELTDTQYF.